This note documents a single T cell receptor beta chain sequence. The authors' processing: Reference gene primer amplification yielded estimated nucleated cell counts. TCRdb's copy holds only in-frame clones and misses some; the assay was immunoSEQ multiplex PCR. Clone size and the V and J calls come from that table; the DNA yielded D and trimming. This sample carries about 140,000 clones, over 60% of them seen once, and the ten largest clones take approximately 16%. The data were taken from a study of blood T cell repertoires in COVID-19. Across the study: Sites in the United States, Italy and Spain provided acute and convalescent COVID-19 samples. Sources were T cells, B-cell-depleted T cells, or PBMCs; the material itself was cDNA or gDNA.

The germline V gene has CDR1 SGHRS and CDR2 YFSETQ. The germline V and J ends were trimmed by 1 base and 0 bases, with 11 bases remaining between them. This CDR3 spans 17 amino acids. The V gene is TRBV5-1, the J gene TRBJ2-6; D is perhaps TRBD1 (6 bases). The receptor comes from a man in his forties or fifties with acute or convalescent COVID-19. Source material: peripheral blood. The CDR3 spells CASSLRVQGSGANVLTF. In DNA form, the CDR3 reads TGCGCCAGCAGCTTGAGGGTACAGGGCTCTGGGGCCAACGTCCTGACTTTC.